This T cell receptor beta chain was profiled in a study of OX40 agonist ivuxolimab in advanced cancers. Study in general: Around 40% of patients had received prior checkpoint inhibitor therapy. Study outcomes and limitations: Among patients with partial responses at 0.1-3.0 mg/kg, clonal expansion was among the lowest.

A note on this clone: Its antigen is still unknown.

Deletions cut 2 bases from V and 4 bases from J, with 12 bases between. The CDR3 is made up of 15 amino acids. Germline CDR1 MNHEY, CDR2 SVGAGI. The method was immunoSEQ multiplex PCR; TCRdb's version includes in-frame clones alone and lacks a portion of them. The profile shows some 48,000 clones, about 87% of them singletons. This chain uses TRBV6-5 with TRBJ2-1; possible D gene TRBD2, 5 bases. The sequence was collected from an adult with an advanced solid tumor such as melanoma, head and neck, liver or kidney cancer. This material consisted of CD4+ or CD8+ T cells sorted from blood, taken in a trial of the OX40 agonist ivuxolimab. The CDR3 is CASSYDSGRYNEQFF. CDR3 DNA: TGTGCCAGCAGTTACGACTCGGGAAGGTACAATGAGCAGTTCTTC.